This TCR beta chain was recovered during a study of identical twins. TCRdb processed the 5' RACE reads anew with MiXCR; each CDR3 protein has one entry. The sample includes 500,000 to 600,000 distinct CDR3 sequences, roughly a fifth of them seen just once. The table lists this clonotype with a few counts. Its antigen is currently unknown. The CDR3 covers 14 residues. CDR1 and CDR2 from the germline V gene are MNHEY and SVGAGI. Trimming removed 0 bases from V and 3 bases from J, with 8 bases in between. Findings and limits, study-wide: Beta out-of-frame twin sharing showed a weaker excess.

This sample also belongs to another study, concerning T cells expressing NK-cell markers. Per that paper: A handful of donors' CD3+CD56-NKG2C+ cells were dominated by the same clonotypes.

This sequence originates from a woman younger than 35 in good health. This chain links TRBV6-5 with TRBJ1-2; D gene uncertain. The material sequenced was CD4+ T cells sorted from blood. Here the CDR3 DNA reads TGTGCCAGCAGTTACTCGGGTCTGCACTATGGCTACACCTTC. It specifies CASSYSGLHYGYTF.